The 25 T cell receptor beta chains presented below share a single source sample, sequenced in a study of blood T cell repertoires in COVID-19. The method was immunoSEQ multiplex PCR; TCRdb's version includes in-frame clones alone and lacks a portion of them. Found here are approximately 93,000 clones, 86% of them singletons; the top ten hold about 30%. Sequencing was done on a sample of peripheral blood. The origin of the receptors is a man aged 45-65 years with active or convalescent COVID-19.

V usage is TRBV5-1 and J usage is TRBJ1-2, with 7 bases identical to TRBD1. Trimming took 3 bases from V and 4 from J; bases not matched to a gene: 15. Germline V gene lookup returns CDR1 SGHRS and CDR2 YFSETQ. This CDR3 is built from 17 residues. The CDR3 sequence is CASSSHKTGFSSYGYTF. The CDR3 DNA is TGCGCCAGCAGCTCGCACAAGACAGGGTTCTCTAGCTATGGCTACACCTTC.

This chain links TRBV5-1 with TRBJ2-5; D is perhaps TRBD2 (5 bases). Germline CDR1 SGHRS, CDR2 YFSETQ. CDR3 length: 14 residues. V lost 2 bases and J lost 5, with 13 bases in between. Here the CDR3 DNA reads TGCGCCAGCAGCTTACAGAAACCGGGGGAGACCCAGTACTTC. Its protein is CASSLQKPGETQYF.

The gene calls are TRBV11-3 and TRBJ2-1, with 10 bases matching TRBD2. The CDR3 is 15 residues long. Germline lookup yields CDR1 SGHNT and CDR2 YENEEA. The V segment lost 6 bases and the J segment 6 bases; nucleotides outside the gene matches: 8. CDR3 nucleotides: TGTGCCAGCAGTTCTAGCGGGGGTGTTTCCAATGAGCAGTTCTTC. This gives the protein CASSSSGGVSNEQFF.

The chain recombines TRBV6-4 with TRBJ2-3; no clear D. With 0 bases removed from V and 2 bases from J, the gap between germline ends came to 9 bases. This CDR3 has 15 residues. Germline V gene lookup returns CDR1 MRHNA and CDR2 SNTAGT. The chain's CDR3 is CASSDSAGNTDTQYF. The CDR3 DNA follows: TGTGCCAGCAGTGACTCTGCAGGTAACACAGATACGCAGTATTTT.

This CDR3 reads CATSDPTSYEQYF. The CDR3 DNA reads as TGTGCCACCAGTGATCCAACTAGCTACGAGCAGTACTTC. The V and J genes are TRBV24-1 and TRBJ2-7; the D gene is possibly TRBD2 (5 bases). Germline V gene sequence: CDR1 KGHDR, CDR2 SFDVKD. This CDR3 region has 13 residues. With 3 bases removed from V and 3 bases from J, the gap between germline ends came to 8 bases.

The J gene is TRBJ2-7, the V gene TRBV6-5, with 7 bases fitting TRBD1. The V gene's germline CDR1 is MNHEY and CDR2 SVGAGI. With 8 bases clipped from V and 2 bases from J, the junction kept 6 bases outside the gene matches. The CDR3 is 13 residues long. CDR3 region: CASQGTVAYEQYF. CDR3 coding DNA: TGTGCCAGCCAGGGGACAGTTGCCTACGAGCAGTACTTC.

The chain links TRBV4-2 to TRBJ1-4; 7 bases agree with TRBD1. This CDR3 has 14 amino acids. Germline values: CDR1 LGHNA, CDR2 YNFKEQ. Losses at the gene ends were 1 base for V and 5 bases for J; bases not matched to a gene: 1. CDR3 sequence reads: CASSQGDSNEKLFF. CDR3 nucleotides: TGTGCCAGCAGCCAAGGGGACAGCAATGAAAAACTGTTTTTT.

About this clone itself: The same CDR3 arises from other DNA sequences in this sample as well. In nucleotides, the CDR3 is TGTGCCAGCAGCCAAGATTCGTCCTCCTATAATTCACCCCTCCACTTT. Amino acid sequence: CASSQDSSSYNSPLHF. J is TRBJ1-6 and V is TRBV14; unclear D gene. Between the trimmed V and J ends, which lost 0 bases and 0 bases, there was a span of 6 bases. The CDR3 is made up of 16 amino acids. Germline V gene sequence: CDR1 SGHDN, CDR2 FVKESK.

This clone was seen a few times. J is TRBJ2-7 and V is TRBV5-4; 9 nucleotides line up with TRBD1. After removal of 3 bases from V and 2 bases from J, the junction contained 3 bases not matched to a gene. The CDR3 totals 14 residues. Per the germline V gene, CDR1 is SGHNT and CDR2 is YYREEE (reference sequence). The CDR3: CASSWGDRAYEQYF. The CDR3 region has the DNA TGTGCCAGCAGCTGGGGGGACAGGGCCTACGAGCAGTACTTC.

This clone was seen a handful of times. The V and J genes are TRBV12-2 and TRBJ1-4; the listed D gene, TRBD1, was not tested against the DNA. TRBV12-2 is deemed a pseudogene. The CDR3 spans 16 residues. This chain's CDR3 is CASRLDRRLTNEKLFF. CDR3 sequence (DNA): TGTGCAAGTCGCTTAGATCGCAGGTTAACTAATGAAAAACTGTTTTTT.

V gene TRBV3-1 (or the pseudogene TRBV3-2) combines with J gene TRBJ1-2; D remains unclear. This CDR3 region has 15 residues. Germline V gives CDR1 LGHDT, CDR2 YNNKEL (reference sequence). Trimming took 8 bases from V and 3 from J, leaving 19 bases between them. CDR3 protein: CASEKGRGGDYGYTF. The CDR3 coding sequence is TGTGCCAGCGAAAAAGGGCGGGGTGGGGACTATGGCTACACCTTC.

V usage is TRBV14 and J usage is TRBJ1-6; 8 nucleotides match TRBD1. Germline V CDR1 and CDR2: SGHDN, FVKESK. The ends lost 3 bases at V and 8 bases at J; junction bases unmatched: 6. The length of the CDR3 is 15 residues. This chain's CDR3 is CASSQPGQVHSPLHF. The CDR3 region has the DNA TGTGCCAGCAGCCAGCCGGGACAGGTTCATTCACCCCTCCACTTT. Looking up the rest from reference TRBV14 and TRBJ1-6 gives the full variable domain: EAGVTQFPSHSVIEKGQTVTLRCDPISGHDNLYWYRRVMGKEIKFLLHFVKESKQDESGMPNNRFLAERTGGTYSTLKVQPAELEDSGVYFCASSQPGQVHSPLHFGNGTRLTVT.

This chain links TRBV4-1 with TRBJ1-6; no clear D. Trimming pared 6 bases from V and 7 bases from J, leaving 16 bases between. Germline V gene lookup returns CDR1 MGHRA and CDR2 YSYEKL. CDR3 length equals 15 residues. Written as DNA, the CDR3 is TGCGCCAGCAGGAGAGAGGAGGGCCCAAATTCACCCCTCCACTTT. Translation: CASRREEGPNSPLHF.

V and J are TRBV30 and TRBJ2-3; 13 nucleotides agree with TRBD2. This CDR3 is 16 amino acids long. V shed 1 base and J 4 bases; nucleotides not matched to a gene: 5. In germline, CDR1 is GTSNPN, CDR2 SVGIG (reference sequence). CDR3 bases: TGTGCCTGGAGTGGGGGGACTAGCGGGATCTCAGATACGCAGTATTTT. Translation: CAWSGGTSGISDTQYF.

V is TRBV9 and J is TRBJ2-5; possibly TRBD1 for D (7 bases). The CDR3 covers 13 residues. Germline assignment: CDR1 SGDLS and CDR2 YYNGEE. Trimming shortened V by 7 bases and J by 1 base, and 11 bases separated the two germline ends. The CDR3 region is CASGGTAQETQYF. The CDR3 bases are TGTGCCAGCGGGGGGACAGCCCAAGAGACCCAGTACTTC. Using reference TRBV9 and TRBJ2-5 for the parts outside the CDR3, the full variable domain is DSGVTQTPKHLITATGQRVTLRCSPRSGDLSVYWYQQSLDQGLQFLIQYYNGEERAKGNILERFSAQQFPDLHSELNLSSLELGDSALYFCASGGTAQETQYFGPGTRLLVL.

V is TRBV2 and J is TRBJ1-2; no clear D gene. Germline V gives CDR1 SNHLY, CDR2 FYNNEI. V dropped 5 bases and J dropped 2 bases, with 6 bases sitting between them. The CDR3 is 12 residues long. CDR3 region: CASSPGNYGYTF. The CDR3 coding sequence is TGTGCCAGCAGTCCAGGAAACTATGGCTACACCTTC.

The chain is built from TRBV13 and TRBJ2-3; weak D call: TRBD2 (5 bases). V was shortened by 4 bases and J by 3 bases, with 14 bases between the two germline ends. This CDR3 has 15 amino acids. CDR1 is PRHDT and CDR2 is FYEKMQ in the germline V gene (reference sequence). CDR3 sequence: CASSSLGGGTDTQYF. The CDR3 DNA reads TGTGCCAGCAGCTCCTTAGGAGGCGGAACAGATACGCAGTATTTT.

This sequence joins TRBV6-4 and TRBJ2-3; D gene unclear. V lost 4 bases and J 1 base, leaving 6 bases between the germline ends. The CDR3 contains 13 residues. Germline-derived CDR1 and CDR2 are MRHNA and SNTAGT. For the CDR3, the DNA is TGTGCCAGCAGTGTTTCGGGCACAGATACGCAGTATTTT. Translating it yields CASSVSGTDTQYF.

This rearrangement joins TRBV10-3 to TRBJ1-4; perhaps TRBD1 as D (6 bases). Trimming cost V 0 bases and J 5 bases, with 10 bases left between them. Germline-derived CDR1 and CDR2 are ENHRY and SYGVKD. The CDR3 spans 15 residues. The CDR3 loop is CAISESGGLNEKLFF. The CDR3 DNA follows: TGTGCCATCAGTGAGTCTGGGGGCTTGAATGAAAAACTGTTTTTT.

The chain carries TRBV30 and TRBJ2-2; TRBD1 is a possible D gene (6 bases). Trimming took off 1 base at V and 11 bases at J, with 8 bases between the two ends. This CDR3 contains 11 residues. CDR1 is GTSNPN and CDR2 is SVGIG in the germline V gene (reference sequence). CDR3 amino acids: CAWSGQVELFF. CDR3 coding DNA: TGTGCCTGGAGTGGACAGGTTGAGCTGTTTTTT.

V and J are TRBV30 and TRBJ2-7; 7 bases are shared with TRBD2. V gave up 3 bases and J gave up 4 bases; unmatched junction bases: 9. CDR1 is GTSNPN, CDR2 SVGIG, per germline (reference sequence). CDR3 size: 14 residues. The chain's CDR3 is CAWRGGRRGYEQYF. CDR3 in DNA: TGTGCCTGGAGGGGCGGGAGAAGGGGTTACGAGCAGTACTTC.

This clone was observed once. The V and J genes are TRBV19 and TRBJ2-5; no firm D call. The V gene's germline CDR1 is LNHDA and CDR2 SQIVND (reference sequence). The V end was cut by 1 base, the J end by 2 bases, with 8 bases between. CDR3 length equals 14 residues. The CDR3 nucleotides are TGTGCCAGTAGTATAGGGGCTCCTCAAGAGACCCAGTACTTC. This translates into CASSIGAPQETQYF.

The chain carries TRBV6-5 and TRBJ2-5; 11 nucleotides agree with TRBD2. Germline V gene data show CDR1 as MNHEY and CDR2 as SVGAGI. The CDR3 has 16 amino acids. V shed 2 bases and J 7 bases; nucleotides not matched to a gene: 9. The DNA of the CDR3 is TGTGCCAGCAGTTACGGGCCTAGCGGGGGGCTGGGGACCCAGTACTTC. Its protein is CASSYGPSGGLGTQYF.

The chain has TRBV2 and TRBJ1-2; unclear D gene. Trimming cost V 4 bases and J 5 bases, with 11 bases left between them. This CDR3 region has 13 residues. Germline V gene sequence: CDR1 SNHLY, CDR2 FYNNEI. CDR3 bases: TGTGCCAGCAGTGTTCGGGGTTGGTATGGCTACACCTTC. This translates into CASSVRGWYGYTF.

The chain combines TRBV10-3 with TRBJ1-5, with D perhaps TRBD1 (5 bases). Germline V lookup: CDR1 ENHRY, CDR2 SYGVKD. This CDR3 spans 14 amino acids. The V and J ends lost 2 bases and 5 bases respectively, with 10 bases between them. CDR3 sequence (DNA): TGTGCCATCAGTGAGGGGCGGGGCGATCAGCCCCAGCATTTT. It encodes CAISEGRGDQPQHF.